A selection of T cell receptor beta chains follows, all from one sample in a study of T cells expressing NK-cell markers. TCRdb re-called the 5' RACE reads and gives one entry per CDR3 protein, without DNA. The table gives roughly 160,000 distinct CDR3 sequences; the top ten clones make up under 20% of it. The sample was blood T cells: a sorted CD56 or NKG2C T cell subset, CD4+ or CD8+ T cells, or bulk PBMC T cells (not recorded which). These receptors came from a woman aged 18 to 69 in good health. The CDR3 runs from the conserved cysteine through the conserved F or W.

J gene,V gene,CDR3 protein
TRBJ2-7,TRBV11-2,CASSPWTGNYEQYF
TRBJ1-2,TRBV4-1,CASSQDGTRGRYGYTF
TRBJ1-5,TRBV9,CASSVGPGTGDQPQHF
TRBJ2-1,TRBV20-1,CSATKRTGGSDEQFF
TRBJ2-1,TRBV5-1,CASSPLQGKRNEQFF
TRBJ1-2,TRBV9,CASSVGRTGGSNYGYTF
TRBJ2-7,TRBV10-3,CAISGMTGTYEQYF
TRBJ1-1,TRBV7-8,CASRATGGPNTEAFF
TRBJ1-2,TRBV9,CASSPTANYGYTF
TRBJ1-4,TRBV5-1,CASSLVKLNEKLFF
TRBJ2-5,TRBV4-2,CASSQRTGGRETQYF
TRBJ2-5,TRBV24-1,CATSAAGGQQETQYF
TRBJ2-3,TRBV24-1,CATSDLGLVGTDTQYF
TRBJ2-1,TRBV28,CASSSTRIDQFF
TRBJ2-5,TRBV6-2/TRBV6-3,CASRQGTEVWILEETQYF
TRBJ2-3,TRBV7-2,CASSTRGSGTTDTQYF
TRBJ2-1,TRBV20-1,CSAKGWEMFDEQFF
TRBJ2-5,TRBV2,CASAQEKETQYF
TRBJ2-1,TRBV3-1,CASSQVLRGLSYNEQFF
TRBJ2-1,TRBV5-5,CASSLRLGGPYNEQFF
TRBJ2-2,TRBV3-1,CASSQGHLLNTGELFF
TRBJ1-4,TRBV4-2,CASSQETAEKLFF
TRBJ1-2,TRBV24-1,CATSDYYSGTAEAYTF
TRBJ2-1,TRBV7-9,CASRTGGNEQFF
TRBJ1-1,TRBV3-1,CASSPRSRGRENTEAFF
TRBJ1-3,TRBV4-1,CASSQSPLGYRPGNTIYF
TRBJ2-1,TRBV3-1,CASSQDGTSGSKFF
TRBJ2-2,TRBV7-2,CASSLIGGAPGELFF
TRBJ1-5,TRBV18,CASSPGQSSNQPQHF
TRBJ1-2,TRBV12-3/TRBV12-4,CASSFLGSDGYTF
TRBJ1-1,TRBV7-3,CASSLVQGLEAFF
TRBJ2-1,TRBV20-1,CSARGGLAGGYNEQFF
TRBJ2-1,TRBV27,CASSFETSDNEQFF
TRBJ1-1,TRBV5-1,CASGLLGGMNTEAFF
TRBJ2-3,TRBV24-1,CATSDSGLAGADTQYF
TRBJ1-1,TRBV3-1,CASSQIWGMNTEAFF
TRBJ2-3,TRBV5-1,CASTLAVTDTQYF
TRBJ2-5,TRBV10-3,CAISERGRQETQYF
TRBJ1-2,TRBV20-1,CSARDGTAYGYTF
TRBJ2-3,TRBV21-1,CASSKWPKDGTQYF
TRBJ2-1,TRBV5-4,CASSFDRAGIGEQFF
TRBJ2-2,TRBV5-1,CASRSPGQVGSGELFF
TRBJ2-1,TRBV5-1,CASNDRGVGNEQFF
TRBJ2-1,TRBV3-1,CASSQGTVPGNEQFF
TRBJ2-5,TRBV12-3/TRBV12-4,CASRLSGGAKETQYF
TRBJ2-6,TRBV7-3,CASGDSGANVLTF